Sequencing of this T cell receptor beta chain was carried out in a study of TIL therapy for anti-PD-1-resistant metastatic lung cancer (dated by TCRdb to about 2021). At the level of the whole study: Tumors were harvested before any PD-1/PD-L1 blockade; patients then received nivolumab, and those progressing received lymphodepletion, expanded TIL infusion and IL-2. Enrolled patients had a median age of around 51 years (range 38-75) and a median tumor PD-L1 proportion score of less than 7.5%. Most of the cohort had lung adenocarcinoma, a few tumors were EGFR-mutant and two were ALK-rearranged, and half of the patients were current or former smokers. A median non-synonymous tumor mutation burden of more than 1.2 mutations per megabase was determined across the cohort by whole-exome sequencing. T cell receptor beta sequencing of tumor and peripheral blood was used to follow clonotypes across the tumor, the expanded TIL product and serial blood samples.

What the work shows at the level of the full study, not this receptor alone: The cohort was highly selected, including more treatment-naive, never-smoker and oncogene-addicted patients than is typical, which limits generalizability. The study protocol defined all tumor marker inferences as exploratory. The baseline peripheral repertoire was partially replaced by infused TIL clonotypes, which then decayed over months, and persistence showed no apparent association with response.

Using bias-controlled multiplex PCR with the immunoSEQ v3 hsTCRB kit, the TCR beta CDR3 regions were amplified from genomic DNA. An Illumina NextSeq 500 was used to sequence the TCR libraries, reaching around 1.8 million read pairs at survey level or roughly 4.5-6.5 million at deep level. Concerning the study's data processing: V, D and J genes were assigned, non-productive sequences were removed, and clonality was reported by immunoSEQ Analyzer software. Repertoires of infused TIL and blood were compared using productive Simpson clonality and the Morisita overlap index of productive TRB rearrangements. The absolute count of a clonotype in blood was estimated by multiplying the lymphocyte count by the CD3+ fraction and by the productive frequency of the clone. TCRdb mirrors the immuneACCESS table, restricted to in-frame sequences. Some clones are absent from its copies; in checked studies, under half trace to an unresolved V gene, and the reason for the others is unknown. The DNA gave D and trimming, while V, J and clone size come from that table. Present in this sample are approximately 20,000 clones, around 76% of which were seen just once. The biggest ten clones account for around 6.8% of the sample.

Trimmed from V: 2 bases; trimmed from J: 2 bases; junction bases lacking a gene match: 5. From the cysteine through the phenylalanine, the CDR3 covers 15 amino acids. Only the CDR3 portion is preserved as DNA: 45 bases, with reading frame beginning at the first base. Via the germline V gene, CDR1 is SGHTA and CDR2 FQGNSA. As for this clone: The antigen it recognizes is unknown. The sample holds no much larger clone one base away, and base qualities are not on file.

The time point tag for this specimen amounts to: pre-treatment sample, taken before nivolumab and TIL therapy. A phase I trial run at two centers enrolled adults with stage 4 NSCLC between October 2017 and January 2020. Samples came from a single-arm, open-label phase I trial of tumor-infiltrating lymphocyte therapy with nivolumab in advanced non-small cell lung cancer. Blood mononuclear cells from EDTA tubes were isolated by Ficoll gradient, snap-frozen as pellets, and DNA was extracted with a Qiagen mini-prep kit. Sequencing used blood, obtained at baseline. The V and J genes are TRBV7-2 and TRBJ2-7; 8 of the junction bases match TRBD2. The source is a person between 25 and 79 years old with non-small cell lung cancer. The base sequence is TGTGCCAGCAGCTTACTCGGGGGGGCAACCTACGAGCAGTACTTC. Its translation is CASSLLGGATYEQYF.